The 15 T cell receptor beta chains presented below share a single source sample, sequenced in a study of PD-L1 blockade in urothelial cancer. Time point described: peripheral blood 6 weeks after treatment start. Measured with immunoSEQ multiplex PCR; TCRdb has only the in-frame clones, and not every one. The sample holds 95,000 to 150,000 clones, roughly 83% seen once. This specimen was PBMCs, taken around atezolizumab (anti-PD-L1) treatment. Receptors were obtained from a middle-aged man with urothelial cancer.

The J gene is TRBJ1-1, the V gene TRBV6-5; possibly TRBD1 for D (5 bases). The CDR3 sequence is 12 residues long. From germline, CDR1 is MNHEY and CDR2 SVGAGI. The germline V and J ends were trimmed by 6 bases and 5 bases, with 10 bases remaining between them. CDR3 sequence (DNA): TGTGCCAGCAGATCCAGGGTTACTGAAGCTTTCTTT. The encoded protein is CASRSRVTEAFF.

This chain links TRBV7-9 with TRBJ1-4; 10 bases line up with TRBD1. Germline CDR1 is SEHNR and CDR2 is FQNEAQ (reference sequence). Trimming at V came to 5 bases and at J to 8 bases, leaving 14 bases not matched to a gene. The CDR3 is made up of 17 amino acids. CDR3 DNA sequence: TGTGCCAGCAGCGAAAGACAGGGGGCCACCTTGGGGGAAAAACTGTTTTTT. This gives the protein CASSERQGATLGEKLFF.

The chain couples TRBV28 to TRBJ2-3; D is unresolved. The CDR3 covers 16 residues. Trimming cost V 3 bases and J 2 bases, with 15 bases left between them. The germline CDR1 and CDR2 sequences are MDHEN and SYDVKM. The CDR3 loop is CASSLSAGYVTDTQYF. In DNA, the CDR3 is TGTGCCAGCAGTTTGAGCGCTGGGTATGTCACAGATACGCAGTATTTT. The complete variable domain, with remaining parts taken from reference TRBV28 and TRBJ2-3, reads DVKVTQSSRYLVKRTGEKVFLECVQDMDHENMFWYRQDPGLGLRLIYFSYDVKMKEKGDIPEGYSVSREKKERFSLILESASTNQTSMYLCASSLSAGYVTDTQYFGPGTRLTVL.

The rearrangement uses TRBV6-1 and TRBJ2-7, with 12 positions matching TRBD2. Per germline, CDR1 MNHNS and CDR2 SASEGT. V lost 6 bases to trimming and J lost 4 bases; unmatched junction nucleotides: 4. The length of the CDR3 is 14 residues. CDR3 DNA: TGTGCCAGCAGATCGACTAGCGGGAGATACGAGCAGTACTTC. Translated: CASRSTSGRYEQYF.

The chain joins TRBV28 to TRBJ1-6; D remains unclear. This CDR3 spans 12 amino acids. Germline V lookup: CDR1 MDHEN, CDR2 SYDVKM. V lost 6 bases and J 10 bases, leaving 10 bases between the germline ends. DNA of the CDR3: TGTGCCAGCAGGGGCACAGAATCACCCCTCCACTTT. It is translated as CASRGTESPLHF.

CDR3 sequence: CASSLWAGPSSNYGYTF. CDR3 coding DNA: TGTGCCAGCAGTTTATGGGCGGGGCCCTCATCTAACTATGGCTACACCTTC. The chain combines TRBV28 with TRBJ1-2; D possibly corresponds to TRBD1 (5 bases). V shed 0 bases and J shed 0 bases, with 14 bases lying between them. CDR3 size: 17 residues. Germline V lookup: CDR1 MDHEN, CDR2 SYDVKM.

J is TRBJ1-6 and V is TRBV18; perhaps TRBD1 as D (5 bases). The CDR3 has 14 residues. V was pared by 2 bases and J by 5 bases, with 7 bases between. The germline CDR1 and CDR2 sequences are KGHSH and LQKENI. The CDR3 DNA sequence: TGTGCCAGCTCACCAGGGGCAGATAATTCACCCCTCCACTTT. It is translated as CASSPGADNSPLHF.

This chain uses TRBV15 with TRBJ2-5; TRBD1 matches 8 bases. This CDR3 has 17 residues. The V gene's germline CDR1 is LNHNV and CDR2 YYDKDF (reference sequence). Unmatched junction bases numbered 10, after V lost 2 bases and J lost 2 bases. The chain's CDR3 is CATSRHRTGMVQETQYF. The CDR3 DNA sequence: TGTGCCACCAGCAGACACCGGACAGGGATGGTTCAAGAGACCCAGTACTTC.

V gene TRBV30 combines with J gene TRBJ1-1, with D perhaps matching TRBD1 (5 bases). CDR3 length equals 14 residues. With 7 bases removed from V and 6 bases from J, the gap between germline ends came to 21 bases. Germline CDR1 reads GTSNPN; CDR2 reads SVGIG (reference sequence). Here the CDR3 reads CASPGKPGSAEAFF. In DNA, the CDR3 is TGTGCCTCTCCCGGTAAACCAGGGTCCGCTGAAGCTTTCTTT.

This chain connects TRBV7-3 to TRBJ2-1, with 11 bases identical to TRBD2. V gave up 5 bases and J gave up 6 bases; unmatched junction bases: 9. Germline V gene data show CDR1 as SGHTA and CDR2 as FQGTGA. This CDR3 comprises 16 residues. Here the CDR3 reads CASSPATSGTTNEQFF. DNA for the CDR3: TGTGCCAGCAGCCCTGCGACTAGCGGGACAACCAATGAGCAGTTCTTC.

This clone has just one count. CDR3 DNA: TGCGCCAGCAGCCCAGGACAGCGCACAGATACGCAGTATTTT. Protein: CASSPGQRTDTQYF. The chain employs TRBV5-1 and TRBJ2-3; TRBD1 might be the D (6 bases). Germline V gene lookup returns CDR1 SGHRS and CDR2 YFSETQ. CDR3 length: 14 residues. V lost 4 bases and J 1 base, leaving 10 bases between the germline ends.

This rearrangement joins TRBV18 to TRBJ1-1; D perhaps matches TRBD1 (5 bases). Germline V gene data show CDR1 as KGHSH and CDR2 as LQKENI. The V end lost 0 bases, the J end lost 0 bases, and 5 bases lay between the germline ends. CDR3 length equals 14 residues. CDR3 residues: CASSPPGLNTEAFF. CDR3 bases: TGTGCCAGCTCACCACCGGGGCTGAACACTGAAGCTTTCTTT.

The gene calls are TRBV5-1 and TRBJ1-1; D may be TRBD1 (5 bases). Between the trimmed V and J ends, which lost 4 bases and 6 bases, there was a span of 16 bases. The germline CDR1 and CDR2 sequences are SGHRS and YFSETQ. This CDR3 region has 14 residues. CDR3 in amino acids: CASSQGGAQAEAFF. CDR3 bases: TGCGCCAGCAGCCAGGGCGGGGCACAGGCTGAAGCTTTCTTT.

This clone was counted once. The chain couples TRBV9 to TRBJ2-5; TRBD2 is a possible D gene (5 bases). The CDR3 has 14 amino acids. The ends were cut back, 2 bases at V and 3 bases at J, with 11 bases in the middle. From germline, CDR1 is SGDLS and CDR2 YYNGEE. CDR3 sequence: CASSVTPREETQYF. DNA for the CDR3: TGTGCCAGCAGCGTTACCCCGAGGGAAGAGACCCAGTACTTC.

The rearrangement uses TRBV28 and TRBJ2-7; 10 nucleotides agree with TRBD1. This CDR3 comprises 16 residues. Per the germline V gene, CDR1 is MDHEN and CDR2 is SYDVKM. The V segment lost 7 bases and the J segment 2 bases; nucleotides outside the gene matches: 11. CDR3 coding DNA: TGTGCCAGCACCCCCCCCTCGGGACAGGGGCCCTACGAGCAGTACTTC. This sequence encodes CASTPPSGQGPYEQYF.